The 8 T cell receptor beta chains listed next were all sequenced from one sample in a study of T-cell reconstitution after alpha-beta-depleted transplantation in children (dated by TCRdb to about 2016). What the treatment or condition label conveys for this sample: allogeneic hematopoietic cell transplantation with graft depleted of TCRalphabeta T cells and CD19 B cells. The library was prepared using PCR. TCRdb shows the sequencer as Illumina HiSeq 2500. To normalize quantification of the TCRbeta repertoire, the TCR libraries were built with molecular barcoding that relied on unique molecular identifiers. The raw public data were reprocessed by TCRdb itself: fastp quality trimming at Q25, MiXCR clonotype calling, in-frame beta chains only. When rows share a CDR3 protein, they turn into one entry using the most common DNA and genes. This sample comprises over 400,000 distinct CDR3 sequences, about 40% of them detected only once. Of the sample, approximately 25% falls within the top ten clones.

The specimen was PBMCs, collected before TCRalphabeta/CD19-depleted stem cell transplant. The receptors here all came from a girl aged 2-9 years with aplastic anemia, due to receive a stem cell transplant.

Only one count was recorded for this clonotype. DNA for the CDR3: TGCGCCAGCAGCTCCGGAAGGGGACAGGGTCGCAATGAGCAGTTCTTC. This sequence encodes CASSSGRGQGRNEQFF. The chain has TRBV5-1 and TRBJ2-1; 9 positions agree with TRBD1. This CDR3 comprises 16 residues. CDR1 is SGHRS, CDR2 YFSETQ, per germline. Trimming removed 3 bases from V and 6 bases from J; junction bases left unmatched: 10.

This clonotype was observed at least ten times. J is TRBJ2-1 and V is TRBV28; D not resolved. From germline, CDR1 is MDHEN and CDR2 SYDVKM. The CDR3 contains 18 residues. V lost 3 bases to trimming and J lost 1 base, with 19 bases between them. The CDR3 sequence: CASSFPTEGYRSYNEQFF. CDR3 coding DNA: TGTGCCAGCAGTTTCCCCACAGAAGGGTATAGGTCCTACAATGAGCAGTTCTTC.

The V call is TRBV5-1, the J call TRBJ2-7; maybe TRBD1 (6 bases). Germline assignment: CDR1 SGHRS and CDR2 YFSETQ. Between the trimmed V and J ends, which lost 4 bases and 1 base, there was a span of 12 bases. CDR3 length equals 14 residues. DNA of the CDR3: TGCGCCAGCAGCAGCCGGGACAAATCCTACGAGCAGTACTTC. The encoded protein is CASSSRDKSYEQYF.

This clonotype was detected once. The rearrangement links TRBV29-1 to TRBJ2-6; D ambiguous. Germline CDR1 is SQVTM and CDR2 is ANQGSEA. The CDR3 consists of 13 residues. V was pared by 4 bases and J by 2 bases, with 6 bases between. The CDR3: CSVAITGANVLTF. CDR3 sequence (DNA): TGCAGCGTTGCCATTACTGGGGCCAACGTCCTGACTTTC.

The chain uses TRBV2 and TRBJ2-7, with D unresolved. Germline V lookup: CDR1 SNHLY, CDR2 FYNNEI. The ends were cut back, 4 bases at V and 4 bases at J, with 14 bases in the middle. This CDR3 region has 14 residues. The CDR3 bases are TGTGCCAGCAGTGTGGGTCCTTTCGGGTACGAGCAGTACTTC. It codes for CASSVGPFGYEQYF.

This clonotype was observed a handful of times. The genes are TRBV6-2 or TRBV6-3 and TRBJ2-7; possibly TRBD2 for D (6 bases). The CDR3 loop spans 15 amino acids. V lost 6 bases and J lost 3, with 18 bases in between. The germline CDR1 and CDR2 sequences are MNHEY and SVGEGT. The CDR3 coding sequence is TGTGCCAGCAGACTCCTGGACGGACTAAACTACGAGCAGTACTTC. Its translation is CASRLLDGLNYEQYF.

CDR3 protein: CASSGRRGDTQYF. CDR3 DNA sequence: TGTGCCAGCAGTGGACGGCGAGGAGATACGCAGTATTTT. The chain links TRBV6-4 to TRBJ2-3; no firm D call. This CDR3 is built from 13 residues. The germline V and J ends were trimmed by 4 bases and 5 bases, with 10 bases remaining between them. Germline CDR1 and CDR2: MRHNA and SNTAGT.

The rearrangement links TRBV20-1 to TRBJ2-5; possible D gene TRBD1, 6 bases. Germline V gives CDR1 DFQATT, CDR2 SNEGSKA (reference sequence). V shed 5 bases and J shed 0 bases, with 16 bases lying between them. The CDR3 consists of 15 residues. This chain's CDR3 is CSAGRTAVYQETQYF. The CDR3 DNA is TGCAGTGCTGGCCGGACAGCGGTGTACCAAGAGACCCAGTACTTC.